The 27 T cell receptor beta chains in this list originate from one sample, sequenced in a study of cytomegalovirus exposure and HLA in healthy donors. The PCR was carried out with 60 Vbeta primers and 13 Jbeta primers. Measured with immunoSEQ multiplex PCR; TCRdb has only the in-frame clones, and not every one. The table counts 100,000 to 150,000 clones; 2.2% lies in the top ten. Sequences were obtained from PBMCs. The receptor set was obtained from a man aged 35 to 55 in good health and CMV-seronegative.

V gene TRBV5-6 combines with J gene TRBJ2-7; 7 nucleotides agree with TRBD1. The CDR3 is 14 residues long. J lost 4 bases, V lost 4 bases, and 8 bases had no gene match. Looked up from germline, CDR1 is SGHDT and CDR2 is YYEEEE. In DNA form, the CDR3 reads TGTGCCAGCAGCAAAACAGGGGAGACTTACGAGCAGTACTTC. Protein product: CASSKTGETYEQYF.

The V and J genes are TRBV7-8 and TRBJ2-7; tentatively, D is TRBD1 (6 bases). CDR3 length equals 17 residues. Germline assignment: CDR1 SGHVS and CDR2 FQNEAQ. V dropped 2 bases and J dropped 2 bases, with 19 bases sitting between them. The CDR3 DNA reads as TGTGCCAGCAGCTTATCCCAAACCGGACAGAGAGCCTACGAGCAGTACTTC. This translates into CASSLSQTGQRAYEQYF.

The chain has TRBV11-2 and TRBJ2-3, with 11 bases fitting TRBD2. CDR1 SGHAT and CDR2 FQNNGV come from the germline V gene. V lost 5 bases and J lost 6; bases outside the gene matches: 10. The CDR3 loop spans 16 amino acids. Written as DNA, the CDR3 is TGTGCCAGCAGCCCCCTACTAGCGGGAGCCCGGGATACGCAGTATTTT. Protein sequence: CASSPLLAGARDTQYF.

The chain recombines TRBV27 with TRBJ2-3; 8 bases align to TRBD1. CDR1 and CDR2 (germline): MNHEY, SMNVEV (reference sequence). The CDR3 runs 15 residues. Germline trimming cut 5 bases from V and 3 bases from J; bases unmatched to any gene: 7. DNA for the CDR3: TGTGCCAGCAGTCATCTTGGACAGGGAACAGATACGCAGTATTTT. It encodes CASSHLGQGTDTQYF.

This chain joins TRBV7-8 and TRBJ1-5; D gene unclear. Germline lookup yields CDR1 SGHVS and CDR2 FQNEAQ. This CDR3 region has 16 residues. In DNA form, the CDR3 reads TGTGCTACCGTCCCCTCAGGAGGGCTTCTCAATCAGCCCCAGCATTTT. As protein: CATVPSGGLLNQPQHF.

V and J are TRBV7-2 and TRBJ2-7, with 8 bases identical to TRBD2. With V trimmed by 8 bases and J by 3 bases, 6 bases remained unmatched. From germline, CDR1 is SGHTA and CDR2 FQGNSA. This CDR3 has 13 amino acids. The CDR3 DNA is TGTGCCAGCGGTAGCGGGAACAACTACGAGCAGTACTTC. It translates to CASGSGNNYEQYF.

V usage is TRBV30 and J usage is TRBJ1-4; D may be TRBD1 (6 bases). The CDR3 spans 14 residues. Germline values: CDR1 GTSNPN, CDR2 SVGIG (reference sequence). Trimming left V 6 bases short and J 5 bases short, with 16 bases between. CDR3 bases: TGTGCCTGTTCTACTGGGAGGGGGAATGAAAAACTGTTTTTT. Translation: CACSTGRGNEKLFF.

The chain is built from TRBV19 and TRBJ2-1, with TRBD1 matching 7 bases. The CDR3 covers 17 residues. Germline CDR1 LNHDA, CDR2 SQIVND (reference sequence). V lost 1 base, J lost 4 bases, and 10 bases stayed unmatched. The DNA for the CDR3 is TGTGCCAGTAGTATAGGTGCAGGGGGATTTCTGTACAATGAGCAGTTCTTC. As protein: CASSIGAGGFLYNEQFF.

The chain carries TRBV7-9 and TRBJ2-1, with TRBD2 identical over 8 bases. Germline CDR1 reads SEHNR; CDR2 reads FQNEAQ (reference sequence). This CDR3 region has 17 residues. Germline trimming cut 3 bases from V and 0 bases from J; bases unmatched to any gene: 7. In DNA, the CDR3 is TGTGCCAGCAGCTTCCCGACTAGCGCAAGCTCCTACAATGAGCAGTTCTTC. Protein sequence: CASSFPTSASSYNEQFF.

The V and J genes are TRBV5-1 and TRBJ2-7; 8 positions agree with TRBD2. Germline V gene lookup returns CDR1 SGHRS and CDR2 YFSETQ. There are 17 residues in the CDR3. After removal of 2 bases from V and 2 bases from J, the junction contained 12 bases not matched to a gene. The DNA for the CDR3 is TGCGCCAGCAGCTTCTCCCCGGGAGCGGGAGTTACCTACGAGCAGTACTTC. This encodes CASSFSPGAGVTYEQYF. The whole variable domain, remainder taken from reference TRBV5-1 and TRBJ2-7, is KAGVTQTPRYLIKTRGQQVTLSCSPISGHRSVSWYQQTPGQGLQFLFEYFSETQRNKGNFPGRFSGRQFSNSRSEMNVSTLELGDSALYLCASSFSPGAGVTYEQYFGPGTRLTVT.

This rearrangement joins TRBV7-3 to TRBJ2-3; 8 bases fit TRBD1. The V segment lost 2 bases and the J segment 6 bases; nucleotides outside the gene matches: 4. This CDR3 spans 14 amino acids. Looked up from germline, CDR1 is SGHTA and CDR2 is FQGTGA. Written as DNA, the CDR3 is TGTGCCAGCAGCTTACAGGGGGCGCAGGATACGCAGTATTTT. This codes for CASSLQGAQDTQYF. Looking up the rest from reference TRBV7-3 and TRBJ2-3 gives the full variable domain: GAGVSQTPSNKVTEKGKYVELRCDPISGHTALYWYRQSLGQGPEFLIYFQGTGAADDSGLPNDRFFAVRPEGSVSTLKIQRTERGDSAVYLCASSLQGAQDTQYFGPGTRLTVL.

This rearrangement joins TRBV5-1 to TRBJ2-7, with D unresolved. In germline, CDR1 is SGHRS, CDR2 YFSETQ. The CDR3 covers 15 residues. V lost 0 bases to trimming and J lost 4 bases, with 14 bases between them. The CDR3 loop reads CASSLEAGKAYEQYF. CDR3 DNA sequence: TGCGCCAGCAGCTTGGAAGCCGGTAAAGCTTACGAGCAGTACTTC.

The chain employs TRBV5-5 and TRBJ2-3; 7 nucleotides match TRBD2. This CDR3 is built from 16 residues. Germline V gene lookup returns CDR1 SGHKS and CDR2 YYEKEE (reference sequence). J gave up 4 bases and V 4 bases, and 12 bases lay outside the gene matches. DNA of the CDR3: TGTGCCAGCAGCCCGCCGTCCGGGGGGTGGGCAGATACGCAGTATTTT. Translation: CASSPPSGGWADTQYF.

V and J are TRBV5-4 and TRBJ1-1; D perhaps matches TRBD1 (6 bases). The V gene lost 0 bases and the J gene lost 5 bases, with 8 bases spanning the gap. The CDR3 extends over 13 amino acids. The germline V gene has CDR1 SGHNT and CDR2 YYREEE (reference sequence). This chain's CDR3 is CASSLAQGTEAFF. DNA of the CDR3: TGTGCCAGCAGCTTGGCCCAGGGGACTGAAGCTTTCTTT.

The genes are TRBV6-1 and TRBJ2-7; 10 bases map to TRBD2. The CDR3 covers 14 residues. J lost 0 bases, V lost 6 bases, and 2 bases had no gene match. Germline V gives CDR1 MNHNS, CDR2 SASEGT. The CDR3 protein is CASRASGSSYEQYF. CDR3 coding DNA: TGTGCCAGCAGGGCTAGCGGGAGCTCCTACGAGCAGTACTTC.

The chain uses TRBV5-1 and TRBJ2-7; 8 bases align to TRBD1. V gave up 4 bases and J gave up 3 bases; unmatched junction bases: 12. The CDR3 length is 16 residues. Germline V CDR1 and CDR2: SGHRS, YFSETQ. The CDR3 DNA reads as TGCGCCAGCAGCGAAAGGCCGACAGGGGACAGCTACGAGCAGTACTTC. Amino acids: CASSERPTGDSYEQYF.

The rearrangement uses TRBV6-5 and TRBJ2-7, with TRBD1 matching 7 bases. Germline CDR1 and CDR2: MNHEY and SVGAGI. V gave up 2 bases and J gave up 4 bases; unmatched junction bases: 8. The CDR3 is made up of 15 amino acids. The CDR3 DNA sequence: TGTGCCAGCAGTTACCGGGACGCAGGGGGTTACGAGCAGTACTTC. Residues: CASSYRDAGGYEQYF.

V and J are TRBV6-1 and TRBJ2-3, with 10 bases identical to TRBD2. V was pared by 5 bases and J by 1 base, with 3 bases of the junction left unmatched. CDR3 length: 15 residues. Germline CDR1 and CDR2: MNHNS and SASEGT. CDR3 sequence reads: CASSLGTSGTDTQYF. In nucleotides, the CDR3 is TGTGCCAGCAGTCTAGGGACTAGCGGCACAGATACGCAGTATTTT.

V is TRBV27 and J is TRBJ2-5; a weak D match, TRBD2 (6 bases). Matching the DNA end better, TRBJ2-7 makes the J call doubtful. From germline, CDR1 is MNHEY and CDR2 SMNVEV (reference sequence). The CDR3 consists of 14 residues. The CDR3 protein is CASSLKTSRYEQYF. In DNA form, the CDR3 reads TGTGCCAGCAGTTTGAAAACTAGCAGGTACGAGCAGTACTTC.

This chain uses TRBV7-8 with TRBJ2-7; 13 nucleotides line up with TRBD2. CDR1 and CDR2 from the germline V gene are SGHVS and FQNEAQ. The CDR3 loop spans 16 amino acids. V shed 6 bases and J 5 bases; nucleotides not matched to a gene: 10. The CDR3 DNA follows: TGTGCCAGCAGTCTTAGACTAGCGGGAGGTAGGAACGAGCAGTACTTC. This translates into CASSLRLAGGRNEQYF.

The gene calls are TRBV29-1 and TRBJ1-4; D uncertain. Germline V gene sequence: CDR1 SQVTM, CDR2 ANQGSEA. V dropped 4 bases and J dropped 4 bases, with 13 bases sitting between them. The CDR3 sequence is 14 residues long. CDR3 coding DNA: TGCAGCGTTGCCGCCGACACCAGTAATGAAAAACTGTTTTTT. It codes for CSVAADTSNEKLFF.

The gene calls are TRBV2 and TRBJ1-5; D possibly corresponds to TRBD1 (5 bases). CDR3 length: 16 amino acids. Germline CDR1 SNHLY, CDR2 FYNNEI. Trimming left V 0 bases short and J 6 bases short, with 15 bases between. CDR3: CASSEAWQGGGQPQHF. The CDR3 DNA reads as TGTGCCAGCAGTGAAGCGTGGCAGGGAGGAGGTCAGCCCCAGCATTTT.

The rearrangement links TRBV5-1 to TRBJ2-1, with D possibly TRBD2 on 6 matching bases. In germline, CDR1 is SGHRS, CDR2 YFSETQ. The CDR3 covers 15 residues. The ends were cut back, 3 bases at V and 9 bases at J, with 19 bases in the middle. CDR3 nucleotide sequence: TGCGCCAGCAGCTGGGGGGTCAGGGATGGGAGTGAGCAGTTCTTC. Protein product: CASSWGVRDGSEQFF.

The chain has TRBV9 and TRBJ2-1; 11 bases are a match to TRBD2. Unmatched junction bases numbered 5, after V lost 4 bases and J lost 5 bases. The CDR3 runs to 15 residues. Germline loops: CDR1 SGDLS, CDR2 YYNGEE. CDR3 region: CASSRGLAEHNEQFF. For the CDR3, the DNA is TGTGCCAGCAGCCGGGGACTAGCGGAGCACAATGAGCAGTTCTTC. The complete variable domain, with remaining parts taken from reference TRBV9 and TRBJ2-1, reads DSGVTQTPKHLITATGQRVTLRCSPRSGDLSVYWYQQSLDQGLQFLIQYYNGEERAKGNILERFSAQQFPDLHSELNLSSLELGDSALYFCASSRGLAEHNEQFFGPGTRLTVL.

This chain uses TRBV9 with TRBJ2-4; 10 positions match TRBD1. The V gene's germline CDR1 is SGDLS and CDR2 YYNGEE. The V segment lost 4 bases and the J segment 9 bases; nucleotides outside the gene matches: 16. This CDR3 region has 17 residues. The CDR3 sequence: CASSLDPGQGIDTIQYF. The DNA of the CDR3 is TGTGCCAGCAGCTTAGATCCGGGACAGGGGATCGATACCATTCAGTACTTC. The full variable domain, its missing parts supplied by reference TRBV9 and TRBJ2-4, is DSGVTQTPKHLITATGQRVTLRCSPRSGDLSVYWYQQSLDQGLQFLIQYYNGEERAKGNILERFSAQQFPDLHSELNLSSLELGDSALYFCASSLDPGQGIDTIQYFGAGTRLSVL.

The chain joins TRBV30 to TRBJ2-1; 13 bases are shared with TRBD2. Germline V gives CDR1 GTSNPN, CDR2 SVGIG (reference sequence). CDR3 length: 17 residues. The trim removed 3 bases at V and 4 bases at J, leaving 9 bases unmatched. For the CDR3, the DNA is TGTGCCTGGAGGCGAAGTTGGACTAGCGGGGGTTACAATGAGCAGTTCTTC. This gives the protein CAWRRSWTSGGYNEQFF.

V usage is TRBV19 and J usage is TRBJ2-1; TRBD2 agrees at 9 bases. J gave up 7 bases and V 3 bases, and 7 bases lay outside the gene matches. CDR1 and CDR2 from the germline V gene are LNHDA and SQIVND (reference sequence). This CDR3 is built from 15 residues. This chain's CDR3 is CASSMEAGGGNEQFF. In DNA, the CDR3 is TGTGCCAGTAGTATGGAAGCGGGAGGTGGGAATGAGCAGTTCTTC.